This TCR beta chain emerged from a study of human T cells and chemical hapten exposure. In the study overall: How much TCR each sample yielded varied, mostly because pooled library volumes differed slightly.

This clonotype came up a few times. In TCRdb, the RACE reads were re-called with MiXCR into one record per CDR3 protein. The data hold over 30,000 distinct CDR3 sequences, with over 7.5% observed a single time. Specified time point: patch test 3, about 24 weeks after DPC sensitization. Treatment given: therapeutic diphenylcyclopropenone sensitization with weekly scalp DPC. Before extraction, the whole blood was not fractionated, and total RNA was taken from it. Patches went on only after blood had been drawn each time. V was shortened by 0 bases and J by 7 bases, with 13 bases between the two germline ends. The CDR3 length is 14 residues. Germline-derived CDR1 and CDR2 are SGHTA and FQGNSA.

This chain links TRBV7-2 with TRBJ2-7; the D gene is possibly TRBD1 (6 bases). This sample comprised whole blood, obtained in connection with sensitization to the hapten diphenylcyclopropenone (DPC). This TCR was sampled from a man in his fifties with alopecia areata. Some clones in this sample may be carry-over from other donors' samples. For the CDR3, the DNA is TGTGCCAGCAGCTTAGCAACACAGGGATTGGAGCAGTACTTC. It translates to CASSLATQGLEQYF.